These T cell receptor beta chains were read from a single sample in a study of beta chain features in type 1 diabetes. The protocol was immunoSEQ multiplex PCR, while the TCRdb copy is restricted to in-frame clones and leaves out a portion. Among roughly 38,000 clones listed, approximately 61% were seen once. The sequenced sample was Tregs from blood. All receptors come from a man aged 30-40 years with type 1 diabetes. Some clones in this sample may be carry-over from other donors' samples. CDR3s include the opening cysteine and the closing phenylalanine or tryptophan. A D gene is named only where the DNA matches it firmly. Clone size is given for some rows only: seen once, a few or many times, or a class if the clone is expanded.

cdr3_aa cdr3_nt j_call clone_size d_call v_call
CASSLMGGGETQYF TGTGCCAGCAGCCTAATGGGGGGAGGGGAGACCCAGTACTTC TRBJ2-5 few TRBD2 TRBV7-3
CASSPDRAGIQYF TGTGCCAGCTCACCCGACAGGGCGGGCATTCAGTACTTC TRBJ2-4 NA TRBD1 TRBV18
CASSLMTEDTQYF TGCGCCAGCAGCTTGATGACAGAAGATACGCAGTATTTT TRBJ2-3 NA NA TRBV5-1
CASSFVGGAYEQYF TGTGCCAGCAGCTTCGTCGGGGGGGCCTACGAGCAGTACTTC TRBJ2-7 once TRBD2 TRBV7-2
CASSYRAFGGRETQYF TGTGCCAGCAGTTACCGGGCCTTCGGGGGTAGGGAGACCCAGTACTTC TRBJ2-5 NA NA TRBV6-5
CASSQPETLAKNIQYF TGCGCCAGCAGTCAACCGGAGACGCTAGCCAAAAACATTCAGTACTTC TRBJ2-4 NA NA TRBV23-1
CASSLVESDTQYF TGTGCCAGCAGCTTAGTGGAGTCAGATACGCAGTATTTT TRBJ2-3 few NA TRBV7-2
CASSSLAGGNYEQYF TGTGCCAGCAGTTCACTAGCCGGGGGTAATTACGAGCAGTACTTC TRBJ2-7 few NA TRBV28
CASSQHPRQSNQPQHF TGTGCCAGCAGCCAACACCCTAGACAGTCCAATCAGCCCCAGCATTTT TRBJ1-5 NA NA TRBV4-2
CASSQDLTGVYEQYF TGTGCCAGCAGCCAAGATCTGACGGGAGTCTACGAGCAGTACTTC TRBJ2-7 few NA TRBV4-2
CASVRALIRKTYGHTF TGTGCCAGCGTGAGGGCGCTGATAAGAAAGACCTATGGCCACACCTTC TRBJ1-2 NA NA TRBV6-6
CASSPGPGNSPLHF TGTGCCAGCTCACCAGGGCCGGGGAATTCACCCCTCCACTTT TRBJ1-6 NA NA TRBV18
CASSVAGTSWGLSEQFF TGTGCCAGCAGCGTAGCGGGGACTAGTTGGGGATTGTCGGAGCAGTTCTTC TRBJ2-1 NA TRBD2 TRBV9
CASSTGFQETQYF TGTGCCTCATCGACAGGTTTCCAAGAGACCCAGTACTTC TRBJ2-5 NA NA TRBV10-3
CASSLALDTEAFF TGTGCCAGCAGCTTAGCCCTTGACACTGAAGCTTTCTTT TRBJ1-1 NA NA TRBV7-2
CASSLWRGADTQYF TGTGCCAGCAGCTTGTGGCGGGGGGCAGATACGCAGTATTTT TRBJ2-3 NA TRBD2 TRBV7-2
CASSVAGSNEKLFF TGTGCCAGCAGCGTGGCAGGGTCAAATGAAAAACTGTTTTTT TRBJ1-4 few NA TRBV9
CSLRGGGRNEQFF TGCAGCTTGCGAGGGGGCGGTCGAAATGAGCAGTTCTTC TRBJ2-1 NA TRBD1 TRBV29-1
CASNPRGRGLGYTF TGTGCCAGCAACCCAAGGGGCAGGGGATTGGGCTACACCTTC TRBJ1-2 NA NA TRBV27
CASSYRGNSYNEQFF TGTGCCAGCAGTTACAGAGGGAACTCCTACAATGAGCAGTTCTTC TRBJ2-1 few NA TRBV6-5
CASSQGEQYF TGTGCCAGCAGCCAGGGCGAGCAGTACTTC TRBJ2-7 few NA TRBV28
CASSLRSEFSYEQYF TGTGCCAGCAGCTTAAGATCGGAGTTCTCCTACGAGCAGTACTTC TRBJ2-7 NA NA TRBV7-2
CAIRLTGTTEAFF TGTGCCATCAGATTGACAGGGACAACTGAAGCTTTCTTT TRBJ1-1 once TRBD1 TRBV10-3
CASRLFRAGSYEQYF TGTGCCAGCAGATTATTCCGAGCGGGGTCATACGAGCAGTACTTC TRBJ2-7 once TRBD2 TRBV6-6
CAISESTGLTEAFF TGTGCCATCAGTGAGTCCACGGGACTCACTGAAGCTTTCTTT TRBJ1-1 NA NA TRBV10-3
CASSPSGGPYNEQFF TGTGCCAGCAGTCCGAGCGGGGGGCCCTACAATGAGCAGTTCTTC TRBJ2-1 few TRBD2 TRBV5-6
CASSRGTSGGAVPDTQYF TGCGCCAGCAGTAGAGGGACTAGCGGGGGGGCCGTGCCAGATACGCAGTATTTT TRBJ2-3 NA TRBD2 TRBV5-1
CVTSGADTQYF TGTGTCACTAGCGGGGCTGATACGCAGTATTTT TRBJ2-3 few TRBD2 TRBV6-5
CASSYKYRGGQPQHF TGTGCCAGCAGTTACAAGTACAGGGGCGGTCAGCCCCAGCATTTT TRBJ1-5 NA TRBD1 TRBV6-5
CAWSWGPREQYF TGTGCCTGGAGTTGGGGCCCGAGGGAGCAGTACTTC TRBJ2-7 NA NA TRBV30
CASSPFWTGNNEQFF TGCGCCAGCAGCCCCTTCTGGACAGGGAACAATGAGCAGTTCTTC TRBJ2-1 once TRBD1 TRBV5-1
CASTDYFGSDTQYF TGTGCCAGTACAGACTACTTTGGGTCGGATACGCAGTATTTT TRBJ2-3 NA NA TRBV19
CAIRADTENIQYF TGTGCCATCAGAGCCGACACCGAAAACATTCAGTACTTC TRBJ2-4 NA NA TRBV10-3
CAISDPNRGTDTQYF TGTGCCATCAGTGACCCTAACCGCGGCACAGATACGCAGTATTTT TRBJ2-3 NA NA TRBV10-3
CASSAAGVTDTQYF TGCGCCAGCAGTGCGGCGGGGGTCACAGATACGCAGTATTTT TRBJ2-3 few TRBD2 TRBV10-1
CASSLDGGGKAGELFF TGTGCCAGCAGCTTAGATGGCGGGGGGAAGGCCGGGGAGCTGTTTTTT TRBJ2-2 few TRBD2 TRBV7-2
CASSDDRAGDTQYF TGTGCCAGCAGCGACGACAGGGCCGGAGATACGCAGTATTTT TRBJ2-3 NA TRBD1 TRBV9